The clone carrying this T cell receptor (beta chain) was counted between two and nine times. What it binds is not known. This entry belongs to a study of T-cell memory formation after mild COVID-19. Whole-study context: Each donor largely had its own TCR clusters.

The CDR3 is 15 residues long. Trimming cost V 2 bases and J 6 bases; bases outside gene matches: 5. Per the germline V gene, CDR1 is SGHTA and CDR2 is FQGNSA. The study's findings and limits: Whether second-wave clones peaking at day 37 were SARS-CoV-2 specific went unconfirmed. Balance between CD4 and CD8 was seen in clones contracting day 15 to 85, and a CD4+ lean was seen in later expanders.

5'RACE with constant-segment primers yielded barcoded, UMI-tagged TCR alpha and TCR beta cDNA libraries. TCRdb analysed the 5' RACE reads with MiXCR anew, one entry per CDR3 protein. Of approximately 250,000 distinct CDR3 sequences in the sample, around 17% were seen once. The sequence derives from a young man who had mild COVID-19 (a few samples of this study predate the infection). Cell type and time point are not known. Sequencing was done on a sample of PBMCs or a T cell subset sorted from them (not recorded which). The chain joins TRBV7-2 to TRBJ2-3, with 10 bases that match TRBD2. CDR3 residues: CASSLNSGGSDTQYF. The CDR3 coding sequence is TGTGCCAGCAGCTTAAATAGCGGGGGGTCGGATACGCAGTATTTT.